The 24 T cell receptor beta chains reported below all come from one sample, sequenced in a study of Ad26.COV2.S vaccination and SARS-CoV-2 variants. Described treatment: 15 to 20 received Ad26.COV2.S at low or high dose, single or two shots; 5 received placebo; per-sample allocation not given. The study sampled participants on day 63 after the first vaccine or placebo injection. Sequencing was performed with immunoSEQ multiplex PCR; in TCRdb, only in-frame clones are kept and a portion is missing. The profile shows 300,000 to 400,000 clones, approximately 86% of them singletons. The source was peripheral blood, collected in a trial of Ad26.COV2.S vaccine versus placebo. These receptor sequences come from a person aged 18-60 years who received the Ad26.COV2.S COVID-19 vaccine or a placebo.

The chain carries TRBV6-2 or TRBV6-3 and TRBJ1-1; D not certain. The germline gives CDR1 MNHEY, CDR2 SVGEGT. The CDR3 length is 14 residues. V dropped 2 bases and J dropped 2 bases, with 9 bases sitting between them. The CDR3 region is CASSYEIINTEAFF. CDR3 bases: TGTGCCAGCAGTTACGAGATAATTAACACTGAAGCTTTCTTT.

For the CDR3, the DNA is TGCGCCAGCAGCCAGCCGCAAAGACTAGCGGGTGGCGAGCAGTACTTC. It specifies CASSQPQRLAGGEQYF. V is TRBV4-1 and J is TRBJ2-7, with 10 positions matching TRBD2. Germline V lookup: CDR1 MGHRA, CDR2 YSYEKL. The V and J ends lost 3 bases and 6 bases, in that order; junction bases with no gene match: 11. The CDR3 totals 16 residues.

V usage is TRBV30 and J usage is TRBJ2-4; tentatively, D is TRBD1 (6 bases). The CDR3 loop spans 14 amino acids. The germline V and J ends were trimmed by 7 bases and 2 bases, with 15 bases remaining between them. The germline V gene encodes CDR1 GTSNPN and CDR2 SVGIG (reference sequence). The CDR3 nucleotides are TGTGCCTCTTGGACAGCTGGTACCAAAAACATTCAGTACTTC. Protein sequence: CASWTAGTKNIQYF.

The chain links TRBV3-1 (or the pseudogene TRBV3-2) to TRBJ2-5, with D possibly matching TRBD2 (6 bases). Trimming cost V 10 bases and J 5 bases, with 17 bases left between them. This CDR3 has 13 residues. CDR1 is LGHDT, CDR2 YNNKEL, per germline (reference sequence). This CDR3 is CAISLEGLETQYF. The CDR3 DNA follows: TGTGCCATTTCGTTGGAGGGCCTGGAGACCCAGTACTTC.

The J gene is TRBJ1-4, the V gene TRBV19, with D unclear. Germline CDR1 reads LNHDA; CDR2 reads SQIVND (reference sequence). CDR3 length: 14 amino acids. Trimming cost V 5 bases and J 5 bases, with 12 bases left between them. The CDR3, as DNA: TGTGCCAGTAGTTCCCGTGGTGCCAATGAAAAACTGTTTTTT. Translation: CASSSRGANEKLFF. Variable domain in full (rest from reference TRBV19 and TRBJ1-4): DGGITQSPKYLFRKEGQNVTLSCEQNLNHDAMYWYRQDPGQGLRLIYYSQIVNDFQKGDIAEGYSVSREKKESFPLTVTSAQKNPTAFYLCASSSRGANEKLFFGSGTQLSVL.

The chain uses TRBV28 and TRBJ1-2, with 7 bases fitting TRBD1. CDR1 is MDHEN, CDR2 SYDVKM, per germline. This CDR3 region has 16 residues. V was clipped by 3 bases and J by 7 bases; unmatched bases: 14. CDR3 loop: CASSLLSPDRRSGYTF. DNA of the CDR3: TGTGCCAGCAGTTTGCTAAGCCCGGACAGGAGGAGTGGCTACACCTTC.

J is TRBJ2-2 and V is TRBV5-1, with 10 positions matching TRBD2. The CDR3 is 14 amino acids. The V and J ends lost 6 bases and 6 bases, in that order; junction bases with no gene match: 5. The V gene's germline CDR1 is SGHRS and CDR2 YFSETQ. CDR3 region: CASTPSGSAGELFF. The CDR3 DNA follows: TGCGCCAGCACCCCTAGCGGGAGTGCCGGGGAGCTGTTTTTT.

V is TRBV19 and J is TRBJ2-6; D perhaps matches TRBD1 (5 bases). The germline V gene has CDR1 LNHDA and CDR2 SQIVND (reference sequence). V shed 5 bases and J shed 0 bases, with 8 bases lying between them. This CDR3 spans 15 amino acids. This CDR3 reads CASSPRDSGANVLTF. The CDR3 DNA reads TGTGCCAGTAGTCCCAGGGACTCTGGGGCCAACGTCCTGACTTTC.

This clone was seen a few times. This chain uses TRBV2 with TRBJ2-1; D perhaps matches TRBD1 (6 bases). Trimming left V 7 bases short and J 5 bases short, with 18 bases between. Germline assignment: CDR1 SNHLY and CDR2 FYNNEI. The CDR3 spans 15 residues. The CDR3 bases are TGTGCCAGCACTTCAGCCGGGACACTTAACAATGAGCAGTTCTTC. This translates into CASTSAGTLNNEQFF.

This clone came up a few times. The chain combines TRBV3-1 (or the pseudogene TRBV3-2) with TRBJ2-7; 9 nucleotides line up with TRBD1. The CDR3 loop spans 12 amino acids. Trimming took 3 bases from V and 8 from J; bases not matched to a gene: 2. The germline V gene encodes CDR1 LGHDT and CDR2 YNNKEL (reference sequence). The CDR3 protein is CASSQGQGQQYF. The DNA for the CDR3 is TGTGCCAGCAGCCAGGGACAGGGCCAGCAGTACTTC.

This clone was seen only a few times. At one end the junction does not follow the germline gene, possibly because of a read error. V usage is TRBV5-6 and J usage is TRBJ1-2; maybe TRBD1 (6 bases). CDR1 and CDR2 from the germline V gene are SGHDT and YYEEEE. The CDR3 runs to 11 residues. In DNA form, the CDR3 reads TGTGCCAGCAGCTGGAAACAGGGTATCGCCTTC. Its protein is CASSWKQGIAF.

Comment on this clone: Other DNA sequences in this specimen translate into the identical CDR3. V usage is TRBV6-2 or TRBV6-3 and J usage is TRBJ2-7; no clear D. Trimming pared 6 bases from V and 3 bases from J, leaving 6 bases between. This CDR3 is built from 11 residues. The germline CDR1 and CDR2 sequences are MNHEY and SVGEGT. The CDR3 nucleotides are TGTGCCAGCAGCCCCAGCTACGAGCAGTACTTC. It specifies CASSPSYEQYF.

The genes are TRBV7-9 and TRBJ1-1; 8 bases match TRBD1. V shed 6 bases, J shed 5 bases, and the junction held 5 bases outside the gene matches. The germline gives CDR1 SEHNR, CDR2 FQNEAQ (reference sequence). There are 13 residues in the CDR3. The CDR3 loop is CASRPRGQTEAFF. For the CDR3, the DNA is TGTGCCAGCAGGCCCAGGGGGCAAACTGAAGCTTTCTTT.

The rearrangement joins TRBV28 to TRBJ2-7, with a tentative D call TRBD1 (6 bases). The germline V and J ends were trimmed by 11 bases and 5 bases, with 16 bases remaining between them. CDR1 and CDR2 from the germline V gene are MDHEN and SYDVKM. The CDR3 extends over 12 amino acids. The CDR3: CAAVGGIHEQYF. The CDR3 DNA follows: TGTGCCGCGGTAGGGGGAATCCACGAGCAGTACTTC. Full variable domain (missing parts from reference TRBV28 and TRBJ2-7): DVKVTQSSRYLVKRTGEKVFLECVQDMDHENMFWYRQDPGLGLRLIYFSYDVKMKEKGDIPEGYSVSREKKERFSLILESASTNQTSMYLCAAVGGIHEQYFGPGTRLTVT.

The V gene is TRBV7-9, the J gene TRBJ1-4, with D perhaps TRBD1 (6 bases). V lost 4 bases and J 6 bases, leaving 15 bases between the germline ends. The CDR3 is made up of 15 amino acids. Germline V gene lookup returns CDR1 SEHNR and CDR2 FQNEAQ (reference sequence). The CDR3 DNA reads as TGTGCCAGCAGCTCCGGGGCAGGGGATTATGAAAAACTGTTTTTT. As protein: CASSSGAGDYEKLFF.

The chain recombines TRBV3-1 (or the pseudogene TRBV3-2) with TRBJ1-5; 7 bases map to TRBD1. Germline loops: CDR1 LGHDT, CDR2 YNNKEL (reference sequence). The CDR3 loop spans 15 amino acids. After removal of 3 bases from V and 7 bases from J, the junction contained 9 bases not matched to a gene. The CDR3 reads CASSHGGGGGQPQHF. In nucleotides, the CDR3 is TGTGCCAGCAGCCACGGGGGAGGGGGCGGACAGCCCCAGCATTTT.

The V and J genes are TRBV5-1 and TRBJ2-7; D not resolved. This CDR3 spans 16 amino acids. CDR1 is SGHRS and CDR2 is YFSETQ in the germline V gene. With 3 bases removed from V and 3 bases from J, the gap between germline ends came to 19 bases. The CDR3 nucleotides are TGCGCCAGCAGCTCTATTTACCTTACCTCACACTACGAGCAGTACTTC. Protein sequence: CASSSIYLTSHYEQYF.

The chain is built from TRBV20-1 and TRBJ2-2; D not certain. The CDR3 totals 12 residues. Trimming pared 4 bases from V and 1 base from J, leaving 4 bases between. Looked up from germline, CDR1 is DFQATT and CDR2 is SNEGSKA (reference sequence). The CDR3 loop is CSATENTGELFF. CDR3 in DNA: TGCAGTGCTACTGAGAACACCGGGGAGCTGTTTTTT.

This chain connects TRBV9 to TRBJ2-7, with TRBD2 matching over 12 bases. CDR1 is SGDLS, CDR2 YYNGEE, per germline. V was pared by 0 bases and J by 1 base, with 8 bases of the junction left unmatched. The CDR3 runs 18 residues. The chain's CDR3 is CASSVGPPGLAGSYEQYF. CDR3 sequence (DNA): TGTGCCAGCAGCGTAGGCCCCCCCGGACTAGCGGGATCCTACGAGCAGTACTTC. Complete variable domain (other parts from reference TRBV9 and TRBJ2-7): DSGVTQTPKHLITATGQRVTLRCSPRSGDLSVYWYQQSLDQGLQFLIQYYNGEERAKGNILERFSAQQFPDLHSELNLSSLELGDSALYFCASSVGPPGLAGSYEQYFGPGTRLTVT.

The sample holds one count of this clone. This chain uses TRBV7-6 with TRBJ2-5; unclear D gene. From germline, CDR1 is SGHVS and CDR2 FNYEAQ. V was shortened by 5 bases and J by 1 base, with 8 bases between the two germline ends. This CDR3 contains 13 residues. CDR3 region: CASSRQSQETQYF. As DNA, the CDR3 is TGTGCCAGCAGCAGGCAATCCCAAGAGACCCAGTACTTC.

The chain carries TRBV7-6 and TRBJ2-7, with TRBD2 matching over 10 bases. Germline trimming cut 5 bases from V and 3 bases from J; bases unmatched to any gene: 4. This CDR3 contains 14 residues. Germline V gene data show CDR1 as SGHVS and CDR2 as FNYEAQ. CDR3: CASSGLAEGYEQYF. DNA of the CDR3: TGTGCCAGCAGCGGACTAGCGGAGGGCTACGAGCAGTACTTC.

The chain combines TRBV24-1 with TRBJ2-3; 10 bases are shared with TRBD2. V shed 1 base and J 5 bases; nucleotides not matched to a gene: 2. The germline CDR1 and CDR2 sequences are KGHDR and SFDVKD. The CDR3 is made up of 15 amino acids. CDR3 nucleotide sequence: TGTGCCACCAGTGATTTCGCTAGCGGGGGAGATACGCAGTATTTT. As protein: CATSDFASGGDTQYF.

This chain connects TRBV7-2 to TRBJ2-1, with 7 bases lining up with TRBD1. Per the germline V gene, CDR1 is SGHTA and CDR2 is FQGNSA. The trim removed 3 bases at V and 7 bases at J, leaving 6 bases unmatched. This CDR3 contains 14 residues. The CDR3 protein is CASSFPGQRNEQFF. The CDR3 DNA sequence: TGTGCCAGCAGCTTCCCGGGACAGCGGAATGAGCAGTTCTTC.

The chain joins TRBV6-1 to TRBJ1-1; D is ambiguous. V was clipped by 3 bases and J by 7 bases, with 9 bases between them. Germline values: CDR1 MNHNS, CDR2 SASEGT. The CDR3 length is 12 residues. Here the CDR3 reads CASSDEGSEAFF. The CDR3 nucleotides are TGTGCCAGCAGTGACGAGGGCAGTGAAGCTTTCTTT.